The 9 T cell receptor beta chains reported below all come from one sample, sequenced in a study of molecular identifiers for immune sequencing clone quantification. TCRdb recomputed calls from the PCR reads with MiXCR, one row per CDR3 protein. Of 300,000 to 400,000 distinct CDR3 sequences in the sample, over 20% were seen once. Sequencing was carried out using naive CD8+ T cells from blood, with Jurkat cell RNA spiked in. Documented subset: FACS-sorted CD8+CD4-CCR7+CD45RA+ naive T cells. These receptors all come from a human donor in good health. Some libraries in this study had Jurkat cell RNA spiked in.

This clonotype was counted many times. The chain carries TRBV7-9 and TRBJ2-1, with D hard to call. V was trimmed by 5 bases and J by 6 bases, leaving 11 bases between them. The CDR3 is 13 amino acids. Germline lookup yields CDR1 SEHNR and CDR2 FQNEAQ (reference sequence). CDR3 loop: CASSPPLVNEQFF. The DNA for the CDR3 is TGTGCCAGCAGCCCCCCCCTGGTCAATGAGCAGTTCTTC.

The CDR3 loop reads CATSRGRGANYGYTF. DNA of the CDR3: TGTGCCACCAGCAGAGGACGGGGGGCGAACTATGGCTACACCTTC. This chain links TRBV15 with TRBJ1-2; possible D gene TRBD1, 6 bases. V was cut by 1 base and J by 2 bases, with 11 bases left in between. The CDR3 is made up of 15 amino acids. CDR1 is LNHNV, CDR2 YYDKDF, per germline (reference sequence).

This clonotype was counted ten times or more. This chain joins TRBV5-5 and TRBJ2-3, with D unclear. CDR1 and CDR2 from the germline V gene are SGHKS and YYEKEE (reference sequence). CDR3 length: 17 residues. The V end was cut by 6 bases, the J end by 2 bases, with 22 bases between. The CDR3 protein is CASTHLLVQGFTDTQYF. The CDR3 DNA reads TGTGCCAGCACCCATCTACTTGTCCAAGGATTCACAGATACGCAGTATTTT.

Note on this clonotype: Just one base apart from a much larger clone, this may be a read error. V gene TRBV14 combines with J gene TRBJ2-1; possibly TRBD2 for D (5 bases). There are 13 residues in the CDR3. Trimming shortened V by 4 bases and J by 9 bases, and 13 bases separated the two germline ends. Per the germline V gene, CDR1 is SGHDN and CDR2 is FVKESK. CDR3 sequence: CASSPGVWGEQFF. CDR3 DNA: TGTGCCAGCAGCCCCGGGGTTTGGGGTGAGCAGTTCTTC.

A word on this clonotype: This sequence may be a read error, since a much larger clone differs from it by one base. The missing conserved phenylalanine or tryptophan at the end of this CDR3 makes a read error likely. The chain employs TRBV4-3 and TRBJ2-7, with 8 bases matching TRBD1. With V trimmed by 5 bases and J by 2 bases, 8 bases remained unmatched. CDR3 length equals 15 residues. CDR1 is LGHNA, CDR2 YSLEER, per germline. CDR3 in amino acids: CASSWGQEPAYEQYL. DNA for the CDR3: TGCGCCAGCAGCTGGGGACAGGAACCCGCCTACGAGCAGTACCTC.

This clonotype was recorded many times. The rearrangement uses TRBV28 and TRBJ2-3; TRBD2 agrees at 9 bases. This CDR3 has 17 amino acids. Germline loops: CDR1 MDHEN, CDR2 SYDVKM. V was pared by 3 bases and J by 4 bases, with 11 bases of the junction left unmatched. In nucleotides, the CDR3 is TGTGCCAGCAGTTTCCTTGGGGCGGGAGGGCCCCCAGATACGCAGTATTTT. This gives the protein CASSFLGAGGPPDTQYF.

This clonotype was seen a few times. The rearrangement links TRBV27 to TRBJ2-7; possibly TRBD1 for D (6 bases). Per the germline V gene, CDR1 is MNHEY and CDR2 is SMNVEV (reference sequence). The CDR3 contains 12 residues. Trimming stripped 6 bases from V and 4 bases from J, with 10 bases between. DNA for the CDR3: TGTGCCAGCAGAGGGACACGATACGAGCAGTACTTC. As protein: CASRGTRYEQYF.

This clonotype was recorded at least ten times. The V and J genes are TRBV6-6 and TRBJ2-1; D is unresolved. The CDR3 is made up of 15 amino acids. Looked up from germline, CDR1 is MNHNY and CDR2 is SVGAGI (reference sequence). Trimming stripped 3 bases from V and 4 bases from J, with 13 bases between. The CDR3, as DNA: TGTGCCAGCAGTTATGAGCTGACCGAATACAATGAGCAGTTCTTC. Translating it yields CASSYELTEYNEQFF.

This clonotype was observed at least ten times. This sequence joins TRBV5-1 and TRBJ2-6, with TRBD1 matching over 12 bases. The trim removed 4 bases at V and 1 base at J, leaving 6 bases unmatched. Germline lookup yields CDR1 SGHRS and CDR2 YFSETQ. This CDR3 contains 18 residues. The CDR3 sequence: CASSVGQGASSGANVLTF. CDR3 coding DNA: TGCGCCAGCAGCGTGGGACAGGGGGCAAGTTCTGGGGCCAACGTCCTGACTTTC.